The T cell receptor beta chain under discussion was sequenced for a study of CD8+ T cells in alopecia areata. V lost 3 bases to trimming and J lost 10 bases, with 6 bases between them. The CDR3 covers 9 residues. Looked up from germline, CDR1 is SQVTM and CDR2 is ANQGSEA. Points on this clone: Its antigen is currently unknown.

Study findings and constraints: Between patients, shared TCR sequences were less clear than in mice. This was possibly due in part to HLA diversity in the patient population. Scalp data also include sequences from resident alphabeta T cells of normal skin.

The sequencing template was cDNA reverse transcribed from extracted RNA. The data were produced by immunoSEQ multiplex PCR, yet TCRdb's version contains in-frame clones alone and is incomplete. This table has roughly 75,000 clones, approximately 60% appearing once. The genes are TRBV29-1 and TRBJ1-1; no clear D gene. The sequence derives from a human donor with alopecia areata. This sample comprised CD8+ T cells sorted from blood, obtained at week 0. CDR3 bases: TGCAGCGTTGAGGACCGAGCTTTCTTT. Translating it yields CSVEDRAFF. Full variable domain (rest looked up from reference TRBV29-1 and TRBJ1-1): SAVISQKPSRDICQRGTSLTIQCQVDSQVTMMFWYRQQPGQSLTLIATANQGSEATYESGFVIDKFPISRPNLTFSTLTVSNMSPEDSSIYLCSVEDRAFFGQGTRLTVV.